The 18 T cell receptor beta chains given below trace back to one sample, sequenced in a study of beta chain features in type 1 diabetes. Study results and caveats: Across all four CD4+ subsets, people with type 1 diabetes showed modestly shorter TCRB CDR3s.

Their specific antigens are unknown. Every bit of the isolated RNA underwent reverse transcription, so sequencing read expressed TCRB transcripts. Clones were sequenced by immunoSEQ multiplex PCR, and TCRdb holds only the in-frame ones, with some missing. Counted here are some 250,000 clones, approximately 15% occurring once; the ten biggest clones make up approximately 0.02%. The sequenced material came from naive CD4+ T cells from blood. These receptors were collected from a man aged 30-40 years with type 1 diabetes.

The rearrangement uses TRBV30 and TRBJ2-7, with 10 bases aligning to TRBD2. V dropped 1 base and J dropped 6; count of bases not matched to a gene: 15. The CDR3 length is 17 residues. Germline values: CDR1 GTSNPN, CDR2 SVGIG (reference sequence). This chain's CDR3 is CAWSGLASGGNPFEQYF. DNA for the CDR3: TGTGCCTGGAGTGGTTTAGCTAGCGGGGGAAACCCTTTCGAGCAGTACTTC.

This clone was recorded a few times. The chain combines TRBV5-6 with TRBJ2-7; 12 nucleotides line up with TRBD2. This CDR3 spans 15 amino acids. CDR1 is SGHDT and CDR2 is YYEEEE in the germline V gene. The V and J ends lost 3 bases and 5 bases, in that order; junction bases with no gene match: 6. In nucleotides, the CDR3 is TGTGCCAGCAGCTCCCTAGCGGGAGGGAGGAACGAGCAGTACTTC. Translating it yields CASSSLAGGRNEQYF.

This clone was counted a few times. J is TRBJ1-2 and V is TRBV6-5; TRBD1 matches 10 bases. CDR3 length equals 13 residues. CDR1 and CDR2 from the germline V gene are MNHEY and SVGAGI. With V trimmed by 6 bases and J by 8 bases, 6 bases remained unmatched. As DNA, the CDR3 is TGTGCCAGCAGAGGCGACAGGGGGCGAGGCTACACCTTC. Protein product: CASRGDRGRGYTF.

This clone was counted only a few times. This sequence joins TRBV27 and TRBJ2-1; D possibly corresponds to TRBD1 (7 bases). This CDR3 is 15 amino acids long. CDR1 and CDR2 from the germline V gene are MNHEY and SMNVEV (reference sequence). V was shortened by 6 bases and J by 7 bases, with 19 bases between the two germline ends. CDR3 nucleotide sequence: TGTGCCAGCAGCTCCGGACAGGTCCGGGGGAATGAGCAGTTCTTC. The encoded protein is CASSSGQVRGNEQFF.

This clone was detected only a few times. The rearrangement links TRBV5-4 to TRBJ2-2, with D maybe TRBD2 (5 bases). In germline, CDR1 is SGHNT, CDR2 YYREEE (reference sequence). V was pared by 1 base and J by 6 bases, with 13 bases between. The CDR3 contains 15 residues. CDR3 sequence: CASSLFGLGAGELFF. The CDR3 DNA sequence: TGTGCCAGCAGCTTGTTTGGTTTGGGAGCCGGGGAGCTGTTTTTT. The whole variable domain, remainder taken from reference TRBV5-4 and TRBJ2-2, is ETGVTQSPTHLIKTRGQQVTLRCSSQSGHNTVSWYQQALGQGPQFIFQYYREEENGRGNFPPRFSGLQFPNYSSELNVNALELDDSALYLCASSLFGLGAGELFFGEGSRLTVL.

The rearrangement links TRBV6-1 to TRBJ2-6; D unclear. V was trimmed by 10 bases and J by 0 bases, leaving 7 bases between them. Germline V gene data show CDR1 as MNHNS and CDR2 as SASEGT. The CDR3 extends over 13 amino acids. In DNA form, the CDR3 reads TGTGCCATTCTGAGCTCTGGGGCCAACGTCCTGACTTTC. Its translation is CAILSSGANVLTF.

V and J are TRBV29-1 and TRBJ1-1; 9 nucleotides line up with TRBD1. Losses at the gene ends were 2 bases for V and 3 bases for J; bases not matched to a gene: 1. The V gene's germline CDR1 is SQVTM and CDR2 ANQGSEA. This CDR3 spans 13 amino acids. CDR3 nucleotides: TGCAGCGTTGAACGGACAGGGGACACTGAAGCTTTCTTT. Protein product: CSVERTGDTEAFF.

Here the CDR3 reads CASSLGWQAGYEQYF. The DNA for the CDR3 is TGTGCCAGCAGCTTAGGTTGGCAGGCGGGCTACGAGCAGTACTTC. This rearrangement joins TRBV7-2 to TRBJ2-7; possibly TRBD2 for D (5 bases). This CDR3 contains 15 residues. The V gene lost 1 base and the J gene lost 3 bases, with 13 bases spanning the gap. Looked up from germline, CDR1 is SGHTA and CDR2 is FQGNSA.

This clone appeared a few times. The chain links TRBV5-1 to TRBJ2-7; D may be TRBD2 (6 bases). The germline V gene has CDR1 SGHRS and CDR2 YFSETQ. This CDR3 spans 15 amino acids. V lost 3 bases to trimming and J lost 2 bases, with 15 bases between them. DNA for the CDR3: TGCGCCAGCAGCTCCACACCGGGACTGACCTACGAGCAGTACTTC. Translation gives CASSSTPGLTYEQYF. The full variable domain, its missing parts supplied by reference TRBV5-1 and TRBJ2-7, is KAGVTQTPRYLIKTRGQQVTLSCSPISGHRSVSWYQQTPGQGLQFLFEYFSETQRNKGNFPGRFSGRQFSNSRSEMNVSTLELGDSALYLCASSSTPGLTYEQYFGPGTRLTVT.

This clone was seen only a few times. This chain connects TRBV4-1 to TRBJ1-5, with D hard to call. V shed 0 bases and J shed 6 bases, with 12 bases lying between them. CDR1 and CDR2 from the germline V gene are MGHRA and YSYEKL. This CDR3 region has 15 residues. Here the CDR3 reads CASSQESRTGQPQHF. The CDR3 DNA reads TGCGCCAGCAGCCAAGAGTCGCGTACGGGTCAGCCCCAGCATTTT.

This clone was seen only a few times. The genes are TRBV19 and TRBJ2-5, with D tentatively TRBD2 (5 bases). The CDR3 extends over 14 amino acids. The germline V gene has CDR1 LNHDA and CDR2 SQIVND (reference sequence). V was pared by 3 bases and J by 2 bases, with 10 bases between. The CDR3 sequence is CASSMETRQETQYF. As DNA, the CDR3 is TGTGCCAGTAGTATGGAAACTAGGCAAGAGACCCAGTACTTC.

This clone has only a few counts. V is TRBV7-7 and J is TRBJ2-2; the match to TRBD1 covers 8 bases. Germline V gene data show CDR1 as SSHAT and CDR2 as FNYEAQ (reference sequence). The CDR3 sequence is 15 residues long. V was pared by 5 bases and J by 0 bases, with 2 bases of the junction left unmatched. This CDR3 is CASSQDRANTGELFF. CDR3 DNA: TGTGCCAGCAGCCAGGACAGGGCGAACACCGGGGAGCTGTTTTTT. Using reference TRBV7-7 and TRBJ2-2 for the parts outside the CDR3, the full variable domain is GAGVSQSPRYKVTKRGQDVTLRCDPISSHATLYWYQQALGQGPEFLTYFNYEAQPDKSGLPSDRFSAERPEGSISTLTIQRTEQRDSAMYRCASSQDRANTGELFFGEGSRLTVL.

The gene calls are TRBV7-9 and TRBJ1-1; D perhaps matches TRBD1 (6 bases). CDR1 is SEHNR and CDR2 is FQNEAQ in the germline V gene (reference sequence). The CDR3 totals 14 residues. The ends were cut back, 0 bases at V and 7 bases at J, with 12 bases in the middle. The CDR3 spells CASSLAGGVDEAFF. For the CDR3, the DNA is TGTGCCAGCAGCTTAGCAGGGGGGGTTGATGAAGCTTTCTTT.

The table lists this clone with a few counts. This chain joins TRBV29-1 and TRBJ1-1, with unresolved D. CDR1 and CDR2 from the germline V gene are SQVTM and ANQGSEA. The ends were cut back, 4 bases at V and 5 bases at J, with 14 bases in the middle. The CDR3 extends over 13 amino acids. The CDR3 DNA is TGCAGCGTTGTAAAGGTGGAGTTGACTGAAGCTTTCTTT. It is translated as CSVVKVELTEAFF.

V and J are TRBV2 and TRBJ1-2; 7 positions agree with TRBD1. The V gene end was trimmed by 1 base and the J gene end by 0 bases; junction bases not matched to a gene: 8. This CDR3 comprises 17 residues. The germline gives CDR1 SNHLY, CDR2 FYNNEI. This CDR3 is CASSEELGGSPNYGYTF. The CDR3 nucleotides are TGTGCCAGCAGTGAAGAGCTAGGGGGCTCGCCTAACTATGGCTACACCTTC.

The chain couples TRBV7-9 to TRBJ2-1; TRBD1 matches at 7 bases. CDR3 length: 13 amino acids. Germline lookup yields CDR1 SEHNR and CDR2 FQNEAQ (reference sequence). V was pared by 8 bases and J by 0 bases, with 1 base of the junction left unmatched. CDR3: CASGDSSYNEQFF. CDR3 bases: TGTGCCAGCGGGGACAGCTCCTACAATGAGCAGTTCTTC.

This clone was counted between two and nine times. The chain carries TRBV5-4 and TRBJ2-5; 7 nucleotides match TRBD1. The V and J ends lost 4 bases and 5 bases, in that order; junction bases with no gene match: 5. The V gene's germline CDR1 is SGHNT and CDR2 YYREEE (reference sequence). The CDR3 sequence is 13 residues long. DNA of the CDR3: TGTGCCAGCAGCGACGTCAGGGGGGAGACCCAGTACTTC. Protein: CASSDVRGETQYF.

The chain is built from TRBV11-2 and TRBJ2-5, with TRBD2 matching over 14 bases. The CDR3 spans 16 residues. V shed 6 bases and J 5 bases; nucleotides not matched to a gene: 8. Germline assignment: CDR1 SGHAT and CDR2 FQNNGV. Written as DNA, the CDR3 is TGTGCCAGCAGTTCGACTAGCGGGAGGGAGTTGGAGACCCAGTACTTC. It codes for CASSSTSGRELETQYF.